Following are 20 T cell receptor beta chains from one sample sequenced in a study of T cell responses to AZD1222 COVID-19 vaccine. Produced via immunoSEQ multiplex PCR; TCRdb's table is partial and in-frame only. Of roughly 170,000 clones listed, around nine tenths were seen once; the top ten hold approximately 2.9%. Sequenced here: peripheral blood, sampled on day 0 of AZD1222 vaccination. Every receptor here comes from an adult in good health.

The J gene is TRBJ2-3, the V gene TRBV3-1 (or the pseudogene TRBV3-2); D remains ambiguous. CDR3 size: 14 residues. Germline CDR1 is LGHDT and CDR2 is YNNKEL (reference sequence). V gave up 0 bases and J gave up 3 bases, with 7 bases separating them. For the CDR3, the DNA is TGTGCCAGCAGCCAAGAGTTGGAGACAGATACGCAGTATTTT. It translates to CASSQELETDTQYF.

This sequence joins TRBV7-3 and TRBJ2-5; 10 bases fit TRBD1. Germline loops: CDR1 SGHTA, CDR2 FQGTGA. This CDR3 is 13 amino acids long. The ends lost 5 bases at V and 5 bases at J; junction bases unmatched: 2. The DNA of the CDR3 is TGTGCCAGCAGCCGGACAGGGGGGGAGACCCAGTACTTC. Its protein product is CASSRTGGETQYF.

This rearrangement joins TRBV10-3 to TRBJ2-7; unclear D gene. V was pared by 8 bases and J by 10 bases, with 21 bases between. Germline CDR1 and CDR2: ENHRY and SYGVKD. This CDR3 has 13 amino acids. The CDR3 DNA reads as TGTGCCATCTACCCCGGTGGGGTTGAGGCTCAGTACTTC. The encoded protein is CAIYPGGVEAQYF.

V gene TRBV3-1 (or the pseudogene TRBV3-2) combines with J gene TRBJ1-5; 7 nucleotides match TRBD1. The CDR3 loop spans 19 amino acids. Germline V lookup: CDR1 LGHDT, CDR2 YNNKEL (reference sequence). V was pared by 6 bases and J by 0 bases, with 17 bases of the junction left unmatched. This CDR3 is CASREVSSRDSYSNQPQHF. In DNA form, the CDR3 reads TGTGCCAGCAGAGAAGTTAGCTCCCGGGACAGCTATAGCAATCAGCCCCAGCATTTT.

The chain is built from TRBV18 and TRBJ2-2; D call uncertain. Germline assignment: CDR1 KGHSH and CDR2 LQKENI. This CDR3 is 14 amino acids long. V lost 1 base and J lost 7, with 10 bases in between. The CDR3 sequence is CASSPRQSYGELFF. CDR3 bases: TGTGCCAGCTCACCACGGCAGTCCTACGGGGAGCTGTTTTTT.

V and J are TRBV27 and TRBJ1-1, with D unclear. With 1 base removed from V and 1 base from J, the gap between germline ends came to 16 bases. The germline gives CDR1 MNHEY, CDR2 SMNVEV (reference sequence). The CDR3 extends over 17 amino acids. DNA for the CDR3: TGTGCCAGCAGTTTATACGCCCACACTGGAGGGAACACTGAAGCTTTCTTT. This gives the protein CASSLYAHTGGNTEAFF.

The gene calls are TRBV19 and TRBJ1-1; D perhaps matches TRBD1 (6 bases). CDR1 LNHDA and CDR2 SQIVND come from the germline V gene (reference sequence). The CDR3 runs to 15 residues. The V end was cut by 8 bases, the J end by 5 bases, with 21 bases between. CDR3 amino acids: CASSDSFRGGTEAFF. The CDR3 DNA follows: TGTGCCAGTTCGGACAGTTTTCGAGGCGGGACTGAAGCTTTCTTT.

The rearrangement uses TRBV9 and TRBJ1-4; possible D gene TRBD1, 6 bases. Germline CDR1 and CDR2: SGDLS and YYNGEE. This CDR3 has 15 amino acids. V gave up 3 bases and J gave up 7 bases, with 16 bases separating them. The CDR3 region is CASSAEGGQGEKLFF. CDR3 in DNA: TGTGCCAGCAGCGCCGAGGGGGGCCAAGGTGAAAAACTGTTTTTT.

The CDR3 reads CASSPDRGRGEKLFF. For the CDR3, the DNA is TGTGCCAGCAGTCCAGACAGGGGGCGCGGAGAAAAACTGTTTTTT. The chain recombines TRBV6-5 with TRBJ1-4; 10 bases agree with TRBD1. The CDR3 covers 15 residues. J was trimmed by 8 bases and V by 5 bases; bases with no gene match: 8. Germline V gene lookup returns CDR1 MNHEY and CDR2 SVGAGI.

The J gene is TRBJ2-5, the V gene TRBV9, with 9 bases that match TRBD1. Germline V lookup: CDR1 SGDLS, CDR2 YYNGEE. Trimming at V came to 0 bases and at J to 1 base, leaving 4 bases not matched to a gene. The CDR3 loop spans 16 amino acids. The CDR3 spells CASSVALGQGQETQYF. The CDR3 region has the DNA TGTGCCAGCAGCGTAGCCTTGGGACAGGGCCAAGAGACCCAGTACTTC.

This chain's CDR3 is CASSDRPDGYTF. In nucleotides, the CDR3 is TGCGCCAGCAGTGATAGGCCGGATGGCTACACCTTC. The rearrangement joins TRBV10-2 to TRBJ1-2, with D unresolved. Trimming took 3 bases from V and 6 from J, leaving 8 bases between them. The CDR3 contains 12 residues. In germline, CDR1 is WSHSY, CDR2 SAAADI.

The chain employs TRBV6-5 and TRBJ1-4; no clear D gene. The germline CDR1 and CDR2 sequences are MNHEY and SVGAGI. V was pared by 2 bases and J by 6 bases, with 10 bases between. The CDR3 sequence is 14 residues long. The DNA of the CDR3 is TGTGCCAGCAGTTACCGCTGGCTGGATGAAAAACTGTTTTTT. It codes for CASSYRWLDEKLFF.

The chain has TRBV19 and TRBJ1-2; no clear D. In germline, CDR1 is LNHDA, CDR2 SQIVND (reference sequence). This CDR3 is 15 amino acids long. V was shortened by 3 bases and J by 0 bases, with 11 bases between the two germline ends. The CDR3 region is CASSIGSGSNYGYTF. CDR3 in DNA: TGTGCCAGTAGTATCGGTTCGGGTTCTAACTATGGCTACACCTTC.

This chain links TRBV5-4 with TRBJ1-6; tentative D call: TRBD1 (5 bases). Germline loops: CDR1 SGHNT, CDR2 YYREEE (reference sequence). The ends were cut back, 3 bases at V and 10 bases at J, with 14 bases in the middle. The CDR3 covers 14 residues. This CDR3 is CASSSPGAESPLHF. The CDR3 coding sequence is TGTGCCAGCAGCTCCCCCGGGGCAGAGTCACCCCTCCACTTT. Full variable domain (outside the CDR3, taken from reference TRBV5-4 and TRBJ1-6): ETGVTQSPTHLIKTRGQQVTLRCSSQSGHNTVSWYQQALGQGPQFIFQYYREEENGRGNFPPRFSGLQFPNYSSELNVNALELDDSALYLCASSSPGAESPLHFGNGTRLTVT.

The chain carries TRBV9 and TRBJ2-7, with D possibly matching TRBD2 (6 bases). Germline V gives CDR1 SGDLS, CDR2 YYNGEE. This CDR3 has 13 amino acids. The germline V and J ends were trimmed by 2 bases and 7 bases, with 13 bases remaining between them. CDR3 region: CASSVEGGREQYF. CDR3 nucleotide sequence: TGTGCCAGCAGCGTCGAAGGAGGGCGGGAGCAGTACTTC.

This chain connects TRBV7-2 to TRBJ2-7; 9 nucleotides match TRBD1. V lost 1 base, J lost 5 bases, and 9 bases stayed unmatched. Germline V gene data show CDR1 as SGHTA and CDR2 as FQGNSA. This CDR3 has 16 residues. The CDR3 coding sequence is TGTGCCAGCAGCTTAGAGGCGGGACAGGGATTCCACGAGCAGTACTTC. Translated: CASSLEAGQGFHEQYF. Full variable domain (rest looked up from reference TRBV7-2 and TRBJ2-7): GAGVSQSPSNKVTEKGKDVELRCDPISGHTALYWYRQSLGQGLEFLIYFQGNSAPDKSGLPSDRFSAERTGGSVSTLTIQRTQQEDSAVYLCASSLEAGQGFHEQYFGPGTRLTVT.

The chain is built from TRBV7-2 and TRBJ1-5, with D hard to call. This CDR3 comprises 12 residues. CDR1 is SGHTA and CDR2 is FQGNSA in the germline V gene. V shed 2 bases and J shed 4 bases, with 3 bases lying between them. This CDR3 is CASSLPNQPQHF. As DNA, the CDR3 is TGTGCCAGCAGCTTACCTAATCAGCCCCAGCATTTT.

The chain couples TRBV7-2 to TRBJ2-5; D perhaps matches TRBD2 (6 bases). Germline V gives CDR1 SGHTA, CDR2 FQGNSA. The CDR3 sequence is 15 residues long. Trimming took off 1 base at V and 1 base at J, with 10 bases between the two ends. The CDR3 spells CASSLGGLTQETQYF. CDR3 DNA: TGTGCCAGCAGCTTAGGGGGACTGACCCAAGAGACCCAGTACTTC.

The chain has TRBV11-1 and TRBJ2-1; D not resolved. Per the germline V gene, CDR1 is SGHAT and CDR2 is FQDESV (reference sequence). CDR3 length: 12 residues. V was shortened by 5 bases and J by 8 bases, with 10 bases between the two germline ends. The CDR3 sequence is CASSVSLDEQFF. The CDR3 DNA reads TGTGCCAGCAGCGTCTCGCTCGATGAGCAGTTCTTC. The full variable domain, in which reference TRBV11-1 and TRBJ2-1 provide the parts outside the CDR3, is EAEVAQSPRYKITEKSQAVAFWCDPISGHATLYWYRQILGQGPELLVQFQDESVVDDSQLPKDRFSAERLKGVDSTLKIQPAELGDSAMYLCASSVSLDEQFFGPGTRLTVL.

The chain uses TRBV7-3 and TRBJ2-1; D may be TRBD1 (6 bases). The germline V gene has CDR1 SGHTA and CDR2 FQGTGA. Trimming removed 1 base at V and 7 bases at J, with 23 bases between. CDR3 length: 18 amino acids. CDR3 residues: CASSLSPLGPGAENEQFF. The CDR3, as DNA: TGTGCCAGCAGCTTAAGCCCCCTAGGCCCAGGGGCTGAGAATGAGCAGTTCTTC.